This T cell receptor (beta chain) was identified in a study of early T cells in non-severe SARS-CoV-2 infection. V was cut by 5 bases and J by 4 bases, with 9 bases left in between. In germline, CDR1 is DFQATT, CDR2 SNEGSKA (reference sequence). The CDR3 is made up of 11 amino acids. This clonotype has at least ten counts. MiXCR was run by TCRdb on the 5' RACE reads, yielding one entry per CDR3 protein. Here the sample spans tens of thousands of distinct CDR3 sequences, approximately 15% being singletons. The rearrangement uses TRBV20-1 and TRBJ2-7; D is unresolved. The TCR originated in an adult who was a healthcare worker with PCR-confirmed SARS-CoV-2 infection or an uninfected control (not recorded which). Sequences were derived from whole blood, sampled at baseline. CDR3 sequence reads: CSASIGYEQYF. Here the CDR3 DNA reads TGCAGTGCTTCCATCGGGTACGAGCAGTACTTC.